Presented here are 14 T cell receptor beta chains from one specimen sequenced in a study of identical twins. One entry per CDR3 protein results from TCRdb running MiXCR on the 5' RACE reads. The data hold about 570,000 distinct CDR3 sequences, with 9.5% to 10% observed a single time. These sequences were also reported in another study, on yellow fever vaccine responses in identical twins.

Sequencing input: PBMCs. The receptors here all came from a woman younger than 35 in good health.

In its sample, this clonotype was seen many times. The chain uses TRBV5-5 and TRBJ2-3, with unresolved D. Deletions cut 1 base from V and 1 base from J, with 7 bases between. Germline assignment: CDR1 SGHKS and CDR2 YYEKEE (reference sequence). The CDR3 sequence is 14 residues long. CDR3 residues: CASSLHGRTDTQYF. In DNA, the CDR3 is TGTGCCAGCAGCTTGCATGGGCGCACAGATACGCAGTATTTT.

The CDR3: CASSLGVDTYEQYF. In nucleotides, the CDR3 is TGTGCCAGCAGCTTAGGGGTCGATACCTACGAGCAGTACTTC. The chain recombines TRBV7-6 with TRBJ2-7, with no clear D. Trimming removed 1 base at V and 2 bases at J, with 9 bases between. The germline gives CDR1 SGHVS, CDR2 FNYEAQ. The CDR3 loop spans 14 amino acids.

This clonotype was seen a handful of times. The gene calls are TRBV7-9 and TRBJ2-7; no firm D call. This CDR3 has 14 amino acids. Trimming pared 7 bases from V and 0 bases from J, leaving 13 bases between. The V gene's germline CDR1 is SEHNR and CDR2 FQNEAQ (reference sequence). The CDR3 spells CASIRSRDSYEQYF. The CDR3 region has the DNA TGTGCCAGCATTCGTAGTAGGGACTCCTACGAGCAGTACTTC.

This chain joins TRBV6-5 and TRBJ2-5; D not resolved. Looked up from germline, CDR1 is MNHEY and CDR2 is SVGAGI. The CDR3 consists of 12 residues. V was shortened by 4 bases and J by 3 bases, with 6 bases between the two germline ends. CDR3 in DNA: TGTGCCAGCAGTTCAAAGAAAGAGACCCAGTACTTC. Translating it yields CASSSKKETQYF.

V is TRBV6-5 and J is TRBJ2-7; 9 bases map to TRBD2. CDR3 length: 14 residues. V trimming: 2 bases; J trimming: 7 bases; junction bases outside the gene matches: 6. The V gene's germline CDR1 is MNHEY and CDR2 SVGAGI. CDR3 coding DNA: TGTGCCAGCAGTTACCTAGCGGGGTTTGTGGAGCAGTACTTC. As protein: CASSYLAGFVEQYF.

The sample holds many counts of this clonotype. This rearrangement joins TRBV5-1 to TRBJ2-3; D unresolved. Germline V gene data show CDR1 as SGHRS and CDR2 as YFSETQ. The CDR3 sequence is 12 residues long. V lost 5 bases and J lost 5, with 9 bases in between. For the CDR3, the DNA is TGCGCCAGCAGGCTGAGTGGAGATACGCAGTATTTT. Translating it yields CASRLSGDTQYF.

This clonotype was detected many times. The chain is built from TRBV6-2 or TRBV6-3 and TRBJ1-1; no reliable D call. This CDR3 region has 14 residues. The V and J ends lost 3 bases and 0 bases respectively, with 8 bases between them. Germline assignment: CDR1 MNHEY and CDR2 SVGEGT. The CDR3 DNA reads as TGTGCCAGCAGTTATATTGGGATGAACACTGAAGCTTTCTTT. This encodes CASSYIGMNTEAFF.

The chain uses TRBV29-1 and TRBJ2-1; 8 bases match TRBD2. V trimming: 3 bases; J trimming: 3 bases; junction bases outside the gene matches: 13. Germline V gives CDR1 SQVTM, CDR2 ANQGSEA. This CDR3 region has 17 residues. DNA of the CDR3: TGCAGCGTTGAGGGGGGCTTAGCGGGGACGGGCTACAATGAGCAGTTCTTC. Residues: CSVEGGLAGTGYNEQFF.

This clonotype has only a few counts. In DNA, the CDR3 is TGTGCCAGCAGCCTAAAGGGAGGAGGGCTTGTGGACGAGCAGTACTTC. Protein: CASSLKGGGLVDEQYF. This chain connects TRBV9 to TRBJ2-7; TRBD2 is a possible D gene (6 bases). Germline V gene sequence: CDR1 SGDLS, CDR2 YYNGEE. V gave up 4 bases and J gave up 5 bases, with 22 bases separating them. This CDR3 region has 16 residues.

This clonotype has a handful of counts. J is TRBJ1-4 and V is TRBV7-2; a weak D match, TRBD1 (5 bases). The CDR3 length is 16 residues. CDR1 is SGHTA and CDR2 is FQGNSA in the germline V gene. V lost 4 bases, J lost 0 bases, and 12 bases lay in between. This CDR3 is CASSSIQGTTNEKLFF. The CDR3 coding sequence is TGTGCCAGCAGCTCAATCCAGGGAACAACTAATGAAAAACTGTTTTTT.

This clonotype came up many times. V usage is TRBV12-3 or TRBV12-4 and J usage is TRBJ2-7; D is unclear. The CDR3 extends over 13 amino acids. V lost 5 bases to trimming and J lost 1 base, with 9 bases between them. The CDR3 protein is CASSPRHSYEQYF. The DNA for the CDR3 is TGTGCCAGCAGTCCTAGGCATTCCTACGAGCAGTACTTC.

This clonotype appeared a few times. The J gene is TRBJ2-7, the V gene TRBV2; 8 positions agree with TRBD1. Germline CDR1 is SNHLY and CDR2 is FYNNEI. The ends lost 5 bases at V and 3 bases at J; junction bases unmatched: 6. The length of the CDR3 is 14 residues. The CDR3 sequence: CASSTLGQGYEQYF. Written as DNA, the CDR3 is TGTGCCAGCAGTACCTTAGGACAGGGCTACGAGCAGTACTTC. The full variable domain, its missing parts supplied by reference TRBV2 and TRBJ2-7, is EPEVTQTPSHQVTQMGQEVILRCVPISNHLYFYWYRQILGQKVEFLVSFYNNEISEKSEIFDDQFSVERPDGSNFTLKIRSTKLEDSAMYFCASSTLGQGYEQYFGPGTRLTVT.

This clonotype has at least ten counts. The chain joins TRBV12-5 to TRBJ2-3, with 8 positions matching TRBD2. The germline gives CDR1 LGHNT, CDR2 FRNRAP. V was clipped by 4 bases and J by 1 base; unmatched bases: 4. The CDR3 has 15 amino acids. The CDR3 DNA reads TGTGCTAGTGGTTACAGCGGGAGCGGCACAGATACGCAGTATTTT. Translated, it gives CASGYSGSGTDTQYF. Full variable domain (outside the CDR3, taken from reference TRBV12-5 and TRBJ2-3): DARVTQTPRHKVTEMGQEVTMRCQPILGHNTVFWYRQTMMQGLELLAYFRNRAPLDDSGMPKDRFSAEMPDATLATLKIQPSEPRDSAVYFCASGYSGSGTDTQYFGPGTRLTVL.

V gene TRBV5-1 combines with J gene TRBJ2-5; no firm D call. The CDR3 sequence is 15 residues long. Germline-derived CDR1 and CDR2 are SGHRS and YFSETQ. With 0 bases removed from V and 4 bases from J, the gap between germline ends came to 13 bases. The CDR3 DNA follows: TGCGCCAGCAGCTTGGCCGCCCCAGGTTCAGAGACCCAGTACTTC. Its translation: CASSLAAPGSETQYF.